Following are 5 T cell receptor beta chains from one sample sequenced in a study of cytomegalovirus exposure and HLA in healthy donors. This PCR relied on a set of 60 Vbeta primers and 13 Jbeta primers. The repertoire was sequenced with immunoSEQ multiplex PCR; TCRdb's copy has only in-frame clones and lacks some. The data contain some 130,000 clones, roughly four fifths of them singletons. The sample consisted of PBMCs. The receptors were sampled from a male donor in good health and CMV-seropositive.

The chain links TRBV10-3 to TRBJ1-2, with 9 bases aligning to TRBD1. Germline CDR1 ENHRY, CDR2 SYGVKD. This CDR3 is 13 amino acids long. V was pared by 3 bases and J by 8 bases, with 4 bases of the junction left unmatched. This CDR3 reads CAISDTGGEGYTF. For the CDR3, the DNA is TGTGCCATCAGTGACACAGGGGGCGAGGGCTACACCTTC.

This clone was detected a few times. The CDR3 spells CASSFSGRKTDTQYF. For the CDR3, the DNA is TGTGCCAGCAGTTTTAGCGGGAGAAAAACAGATACGCAGTATTTT. The chain uses TRBV2 and TRBJ2-3, with TRBD2 identical over 9 bases. Germline V gene data show CDR1 as SNHLY and CDR2 as FYNNEI. Trimming cost V 5 bases and J 3 bases; bases outside gene matches: 6. There are 15 residues in the CDR3. Supplemented by reference TRBV2 and TRBJ2-3, the full variable domain reads EPEVTQTPSHQVTQMGQEVILRCVPISNHLYFYWYRQILGQKVEFLVSFYNNEISEKSEIFDDQFSVERPDGSNFTLKIRSTKLEDSAMYFCASSFSGRKTDTQYFGPGTRLTVL.

This chain uses TRBV6-5 with TRBJ1-4; D gene ambiguous. Germline V gene data show CDR1 as MNHEY and CDR2 as SVGAGI. The CDR3 covers 11 residues. The V end was cut by 4 bases, the J end by 8 bases, with 5 bases between. The CDR3 reads CASSFREKLFF. CDR3 DNA: TGTGCCAGCAGTTTTCGGGAAAAACTGTTTTTT.

This chain connects TRBV7-2 to TRBJ2-1, with a tentative D call TRBD2 (6 bases). The CDR3 length is 13 residues. The germline V gene encodes CDR1 SGHTA and CDR2 FQGNSA. Trimming shortened V by 0 bases and J by 8 bases, and 8 bases separated the two germline ends. CDR3 in amino acids: CASSLARRDEQFF. The CDR3 DNA reads as TGTGCCAGCAGCTTAGCGCGGAGGGATGAGCAGTTCTTC.

The chain joins TRBV28 to TRBJ2-5; possibly TRBD1 for D (6 bases). Germline V lookup: CDR1 MDHEN, CDR2 SYDVKM. CDR3 length equals 14 residues. With 6 bases removed from V and 1 base from J, the gap between germline ends came to 12 bases. The CDR3 spells CASRQGNPQETQYF. CDR3 sequence (DNA): TGTGCCAGCAGACAGGGAAACCCCCAAGAGACCCAGTACTTC.